The next 25 T cell receptor beta chains were all read from a single sample in a study of cytomegalovirus exposure and HLA in healthy donors. The PCR contained 60 Vbeta and 13 Jbeta primers. The repertoire was sequenced with immunoSEQ multiplex PCR; TCRdb's copy has only in-frame clones and lacks some. The sample consists of about 150,000 clones, around 78% of them appearing once. The sequenced sample was PBMCs. These receptors were obtained from a man aged 40-49 years in good health and CMV-seropositive.

This chain uses TRBV29-1 with TRBJ2-2; 10 bases are shared with TRBD2. The CDR3 contains 16 residues. The junction had 14 bases not matched to a gene; V was cut back by 7 bases and J by 6 bases. Germline V CDR1 and CDR2: SQVTM, ANQGSEA. The CDR3 sequence: CSAQLTLAGDSGELFF. The CDR3 DNA reads as TGCAGCGCCCAACTAACTCTAGCGGGAGATTCCGGGGAGCTGTTTTTT.

V usage is TRBV29-1 and J usage is TRBJ2-6; D not resolved. The germline V gene has CDR1 SQVTM and CDR2 ANQGSEA. The CDR3 is made up of 13 amino acids. Trimming cost V 1 base and J 3 bases, with 4 bases left between them. CDR3 bases: TGCAGCGTTGAAGGTTATGGGGCCAACGTCCTGACTTTC. Translating it yields CSVEGYGANVLTF.

This sequence joins TRBV2 and TRBJ2-7; 10 nucleotides align to TRBD1. Germline V gene data show CDR1 as SNHLY and CDR2 as FYNNEI. This CDR3 contains 13 residues. The V segment lost 9 bases and the J segment 7 bases; nucleotides outside the gene matches: 9. The CDR3 protein is CARSGTGAYEQYF. For the CDR3, the DNA is TGTGCCAGGTCCGGGACAGGGGCATATGAGCAGTACTTC. Using reference TRBV2 and TRBJ2-7 for the parts outside the CDR3, the full variable domain is EPEVTQTPSHQVTQMGQEVILRCVPISNHLYFYWYRQILGQKVEFLVSFYNNEISEKSEIFDDQFSVERPDGSNFTLKIRSTKLEDSAMYFCARSGTGAYEQYFGPGTRLTVT.

Remarks on this clone: At one end, the junction sequence differs from germline, possibly due to a read error. This chain joins TRBV7-9 and TRBJ1-3; 8 bases match TRBD1. The V gene's germline CDR1 is SEHNR and CDR2 FQNEAQ (reference sequence). CDR3 length: 14 amino acids. The CDR3 coding sequence is TGTTCCAGCAGCTCAGGGGGCTTTGGAAACACCATATATTTT. This encodes CSSSSGGFGNTIYF.

This chain connects TRBV5-8 to TRBJ2-3; no definite D call. The CDR3 has 13 residues. Germline-derived CDR1 and CDR2 are SGHTS and YDEGEE. The V and J ends lost 6 bases and 5 bases respectively, with 13 bases between them. The CDR3 DNA follows: TGTGCCAGCAATATTGATACATTAGATACGCAGTATTTT. Its protein product is CASNIDTLDTQYF.

This clone has only a few counts. The same CDR3 is also encoded by other DNA sequences in this sample. The chain couples TRBV28 to TRBJ1-4; D possibly corresponds to TRBD1 (5 bases). Germline loops: CDR1 MDHEN, CDR2 SYDVKM. The CDR3 has 16 amino acids. V was trimmed by 6 bases and J by 0 bases, leaving 14 bases between them. CDR3 sequence: CASSSSTAATNEKLFF. CDR3 DNA: TGTGCCAGCAGCTCCTCGACAGCCGCAACTAATGAAAAACTGTTTTTT. The full variable domain, its missing parts supplied by reference TRBV28 and TRBJ1-4, is DVKVTQSSRYLVKRTGEKVFLECVQDMDHENMFWYRQDPGLGLRLIYFSYDVKMKEKGDIPEGYSVSREKKERFSLILESASTNQTSMYLCASSSSTAATNEKLFFGSGTQLSVL.

The sample holds one count of this clone. The chain links TRBV5-1 to TRBJ1-1; 9 bases are a match to TRBD1. V trimming: 4 bases; J trimming: 1 base; junction bases outside the gene matches: 5. CDR3 length: 15 amino acids. Germline values: CDR1 SGHRS, CDR2 YFSETQ. Here the CDR3 reads CASSPGQGRNTEAFF. CDR3 DNA: TGCGCCAGCAGCCCCGGACAGGGGAGGAACACTGAAGCTTTCTTT. Combining the CDR3 with reference TRBV5-1 and TRBJ1-1 gives the whole variable domain KAGVTQTPRYLIKTRGQQVTLSCSPISGHRSVSWYQQTPGQGLQFLFEYFSETQRNKGNFPGRFSGRQFSNSRSEMNVSTLELGDSALYLCASSPGQGRNTEAFFGQGTRLTVV.

The V call is TRBV5-1, the J call TRBJ1-1, with 12 nucleotides matching TRBD1. In germline, CDR1 is SGHRS, CDR2 YFSETQ. V was clipped by 2 bases and J by 1 base; unmatched bases: 9. CDR3 length equals 18 residues. In DNA, the CDR3 is TGCGCCAGCAGCTTCCCCCGGGACAGGGGGCCCCCGAACACTGAAGCTTTCTTT. Translation: CASSFPRDRGPPNTEAFF.

The rearrangement links TRBV7-8 to TRBJ2-1; the match to TRBD2 covers 12 bases. The CDR3 is 17 amino acids. CDR1 is SGHVS, CDR2 FQNEAQ, per germline. J lost 6 bases, V lost 1 base, and 7 bases had no gene match. This chain's CDR3 is CASSLVRTSGRINEQFF. CDR3 coding DNA: TGTGCCAGCAGCTTAGTACGTACTAGCGGGAGGATCAATGAGCAGTTCTTC.

The chain has TRBV4-2 and TRBJ2-7; D unresolved. The CDR3 has 14 residues. Germline CDR1 is LGHNA and CDR2 is YNFKEQ. V was shortened by 0 bases and J by 6 bases, with 12 bases between the two germline ends. CDR3 sequence (DNA): TGTGCCAGCAGCCAAGATTACCGGGTCGGCGAGCAGTACTTC. Encoded protein: CASSQDYRVGEQYF.

The J gene is TRBJ2-7, the V gene TRBV30; 7 bases are a match to TRBD2. The V gene end was trimmed by 2 bases and the J gene end by 3 bases; junction bases not matched to a gene: 19. CDR1 and CDR2 from the germline V gene are GTSNPN and SVGIG (reference sequence). The CDR3 is 18 residues long. CDR3 sequence (DNA): TGTGCCTGGAGTTTCCTCCAAGCGGGACTCCCCCTGGACTACGAGCAGTACTTC. It yields the protein CAWSFLQAGLPLDYEQYF.

This chain joins TRBV6-6 and TRBJ2-7; 9 nucleotides align to TRBD2. Germline CDR1 reads MNHNY; CDR2 reads SVGAGI (reference sequence). Trimming took 2 bases from V and 11 from J; bases not matched to a gene: 13. The CDR3 consists of 15 residues. In DNA form, the CDR3 reads TGTGCCAGCAGTTACCTTCTAGCGGGGAGTGGCGGGAAGTACTTC. It is translated as CASSYLLAGSGGKYF.

The rearrangement joins TRBV7-2 to TRBJ1-2; 7 bases are a match to TRBD1. The length of the CDR3 is 15 residues. Germline V gene lookup returns CDR1 SGHTA and CDR2 FQGNSA. The J segment lost 0 bases and the V segment lost 1 base, leaving 2 bases of the junction unmatched. In DNA, the CDR3 is TGTGCCAGCAGCTTAGAGACAGGGCCTAACTATGGCTACACCTTC. It is translated as CASSLETGPNYGYTF.

The chain joins TRBV29-1 to TRBJ2-7, with TRBD2 identical over 8 bases. Germline V lookup: CDR1 SQVTM, CDR2 ANQGSEA. V trimming: 4 bases; J trimming: 6 bases; junction bases outside the gene matches: 8. The CDR3 is 13 amino acids. The CDR3 region is CSVGVMAGGEQYF. DNA of the CDR3: TGCAGCGTTGGGGTGATGGCGGGAGGCGAGCAGTACTTC.

This rearrangement joins TRBV6-5 to TRBJ2-3; possibly TRBD2 for D (5 bases). This CDR3 is 14 amino acids long. The V gene lost 6 bases and the J gene lost 4 bases, with 14 bases spanning the gap. Germline V gives CDR1 MNHEY, CDR2 SVGAGI. This CDR3 reads CASSRTRTADTQYF. The CDR3 nucleotides are TGTGCCAGCAGCCGCACTAGGACGGCAGATACGCAGTATTTT.

The chain has TRBV2 and TRBJ2-7; 8 bases fit TRBD1. The CDR3 contains 13 residues. J was trimmed by 6 bases and V by 4 bases; bases with no gene match: 5. The germline gives CDR1 SNHLY, CDR2 FYNNEI. In nucleotides, the CDR3 is TGTGCCAGCAGTGGATCCGACAGGGGCGAGCAGTACTTC. Its protein product is CASSGSDRGEQYF.

The V call is TRBV5-6, the J call TRBJ1-2, with TRBD1 matching 8 bases. This CDR3 spans 15 amino acids. Germline CDR1 SGHDT, CDR2 YYEEEE. V shed 1 base and J 3 bases; nucleotides not matched to a gene: 5. The CDR3 loop reads CASSLRQGSHYGYTF. CDR3 nucleotide sequence: TGTGCCAGCAGCTTGAGACAGGGGAGCCACTATGGCTACACCTTC.

J is TRBJ1-3 and V is TRBV28, with a weak D call TRBD1 (5 bases). Germline values: CDR1 MDHEN, CDR2 SYDVKM. Trimming cost V 5 bases and J 6 bases, with 14 bases left between them. CDR3 length: 14 residues. For the CDR3, the DNA is TGTGCCAGCAGTACCCAGGGAAACCCAAACACCATATATTTT. This encodes CASSTQGNPNTIYF.

This chain connects TRBV14 to TRBJ2-3; TRBD2 agrees at 12 bases. There are 15 residues in the CDR3. The germline V gene has CDR1 SGHDN and CDR2 FVKESK. The J segment lost 4 bases and the V segment lost 8 bases, leaving 7 bases of the junction unmatched. The CDR3 loop is CASRVLAGGPDTQYF. The DNA of the CDR3 is TGTGCCAGCCGAGTACTAGCGGGAGGTCCAGATACGCAGTATTTT.

The CDR3: CASSRTYNTHNEQFF. Here the CDR3 DNA reads TGCGCCAGCAGCCGGACTTATAACACACACAATGAGCAGTTCTTC. This chain uses TRBV5-1 with TRBJ2-1; the D gene is possibly TRBD2 (5 bases). The ends were cut back, 4 bases at V and 5 bases at J, with 16 bases in the middle. Looked up from germline, CDR1 is SGHRS and CDR2 is YFSETQ. This CDR3 has 15 residues.

This sequence joins TRBV7-6 and TRBJ2-1; 10 bases match TRBD2. Germline-derived CDR1 and CDR2 are SGHVS and FNYEAQ. After removal of 3 bases from V and 3 bases from J, the junction contained 8 bases not matched to a gene. The CDR3 has 17 amino acids. The CDR3 loop is CASSLIGTSEFYNEQFF. The CDR3 bases are TGTGCCAGCAGCTTGATCGGGACTAGCGAGTTCTACAATGAGCAGTTCTTC.

The V gene is TRBV18, the J gene TRBJ1-1; D perhaps matches TRBD1 (5 bases). Trimming took off 3 bases at V and 1 base at J, with 18 bases between the two ends. This CDR3 contains 17 residues. Germline V gene sequence: CDR1 KGHSH, CDR2 LQKENI. The CDR3 here is CASSPLTGRNRNTEAFF. CDR3 DNA: TGTGCCAGCTCACCGCTTACAGGCCGGAACCGGAACACTGAAGCTTTCTTT.

This clone is a singleton in its sample. The chain combines TRBV7-6 with TRBJ2-3; a weak D match, TRBD2 (6 bases). Germline-derived CDR1 and CDR2 are SGHVS and FNYEAQ. CDR3 length: 13 residues. V was trimmed by 3 bases and J by 6 bases, leaving 10 bases between them. CDR3 amino acids: CASSLEGSDTQYF. The CDR3 DNA sequence: TGTGCCAGCAGCTTGGAGGGGTCGGATACGCAGTATTTT.

The chain has TRBV7-9 and TRBJ1-4; weak D call: TRBD1 (5 bases). Trimming removed 2 bases from V and 7 bases from J, with 20 bases in between. In germline, CDR1 is SEHNR, CDR2 FQNEAQ (reference sequence). The CDR3 is 17 residues long. This chain's CDR3 is CASSLMFRGQSGEKLFF. CDR3 sequence (DNA): TGTGCCAGCAGCTTAATGTTTCGTGGACAATCGGGTGAAAAACTGTTTTTT.

The J gene is TRBJ2-5, the V gene TRBV2, with TRBD2 matching 8 bases. This CDR3 has 14 amino acids. The V segment lost 8 bases and the J segment 7 bases; nucleotides outside the gene matches: 12. In germline, CDR1 is SNHLY, CDR2 FYNNEI. DNA of the CDR3: TGTGCCAGCGCCGTGGGCGGTAGCGGGGCGACCCAGTACTTC. Amino acid sequence: CASAVGGSGATQYF.